Shown below are 13 T cell receptor beta chains from a single sample sequenced in a study of blood T cell dynamics during melanoma immunotherapy. The table came from immunoSEQ multiplex PCR; TCRdb's copy has only in-frame clones and leaves some out. This table holds over 9,000 clones, around nine tenths found once. As to time point: week 3, after first cycle of checkpoint inhibitor. The material was blood, obtained from a patient treated with checkpoint blockade. These receptors were collected from a human donor with melanoma.

The chain employs TRBV6-5 and TRBJ2-7; maybe TRBD1 (5 bases). The germline V gene encodes CDR1 MNHEY and CDR2 SVGAGI. V lost 4 bases and J 6 bases, leaving 13 bases between the germline ends. The CDR3 contains 13 residues. The CDR3 region is CASSSPRDGEQYF. CDR3 nucleotide sequence: TGTGCCAGCAGTTCCCCCAGGGATGGCGAGCAGTACTTC.

This clone was counted a few times. V gene TRBV5-6 combines with J gene TRBJ1-5; D is perhaps TRBD1 (6 bases). V was clipped by 4 bases and J by 3 bases, with 14 bases between them. The CDR3 has 15 amino acids. Germline CDR1 reads SGHDT; CDR2 reads YYEEEE. CDR3 protein: CASSRRGADNQPQHF. CDR3 bases: TGTGCCAGCAGCCGCCGGGGGGCGGACAATCAGCCCCAGCATTTT.

V gene TRBV2 combines with J gene TRBJ1-4; maybe TRBD1 (6 bases). The germline CDR1 and CDR2 sequences are SNHLY and FYNNEI. Trimming shortened V by 5 bases and J by 0 bases, and 19 bases separated the two germline ends. The CDR3 length is 18 residues. CDR3 loop: CASSYNRVLGSTNEKLFF. The CDR3 bases are TGTGCCAGCAGTTATAACAGGGTGCTGGGGTCAACTAATGAAAAACTGTTTTTT.

The chain uses TRBV7-9 and TRBJ1-1; 7 positions agree with TRBD1. CDR3 size: 13 residues. In germline, CDR1 is SEHNR, CDR2 FQNEAQ (reference sequence). V was clipped by 5 bases and J by 7 bases; unmatched bases: 7. CDR3 loop: CASSLQGNGEAFF. The DNA of the CDR3 is TGTGCCAGCAGCCTACAGGGGAACGGTGAAGCTTTCTTT.

This clone has a single count. The rearrangement uses TRBV5-1 and TRBJ1-1, with D maybe TRBD1 (5 bases). Per the germline V gene, CDR1 is SGHRS and CDR2 is YFSETQ. V lost 0 bases and J 3 bases, leaving 12 bases between the germline ends. The CDR3 extends over 15 amino acids. CDR3 nucleotide sequence: TGCGCCAGCAGCTTGGTTGGGGCGAGAGACACTGAAGCTTTCTTT. As protein: CASSLVGARDTEAFF. Full variable domain (rest looked up from reference TRBV5-1 and TRBJ1-1): KAGVTQTPRYLIKTRGQQVTLSCSPISGHRSVSWYQQTPGQGLQFLFEYFSETQRNKGNFPGRFSGRQFSNSRSEMNVSTLELGDSALYLCASSLVGARDTEAFFGQGTRLTVV.

The gene calls are TRBV5-1 and TRBJ1-2; tentative D call: TRBD1 (5 bases). This CDR3 region has 15 residues. V was cut by 4 bases and J by 10 bases, with 23 bases left in between. In germline, CDR1 is SGHRS, CDR2 YFSETQ. The chain's CDR3 is CASSDPGRQGFIYTF. CDR3 DNA sequence: TGCGCCAGCAGCGATCCCGGTCGTCAGGGCTTTATCTACACCTTC.

The chain joins TRBV19 to TRBJ2-5; D could derive from TRBD1 or TRBD2 (5 bases each). The CDR3 totals 14 residues. V lost 3 bases to trimming and J lost 7 bases, with 15 bases between them. The germline CDR1 and CDR2 sequences are LNHDA and SQIVND (reference sequence). In nucleotides, the CDR3 is TGTGCCAGTAGTATGGGGGAAGCCTTGGGGACCCAGTACTTC. Amino acids: CASSMGEALGTQYF. Together with reference TRBV19 and TRBJ2-5, the CDR3 gives the full variable domain: DGGITQSPKYLFRKEGQNVTLSCEQNLNHDAMYWYRQDPGQGLRLIYYSQIVNDFQKGDIAEGYSVSREKKESFPLTVTSAQKNPTAFYLCASSMGEALGTQYFGPGTRLLVL.

CDR3 region: CASSPEAGRSNGYTF. Here the CDR3 DNA reads TGTGCCAGCAGCCCAGAGGCAGGTCGGTCAAATGGCTACACCTTC. The V gene is TRBV7-2, the J gene TRBJ1-2, with D unclear. The germline CDR1 and CDR2 sequences are SGHTA and FQGNSA. The CDR3 runs 15 residues. The V end lost 5 bases, the J end lost 6 bases, and 19 bases lay between the germline ends.

This rearrangement joins TRBV4-3 to TRBJ2-5, with D perhaps matching TRBD2 (7 bases). The germline V and J ends were trimmed by 2 bases and 1 base, with 17 bases remaining between them. CDR3 length: 17 residues. Looked up from germline, CDR1 is LGHNA and CDR2 is YSLEER. This CDR3 is CASSQRVGGGPQETQYF. In DNA form, the CDR3 reads TGCGCCAGCAGCCAAAGAGTTGGCGGGGGCCCCCAAGAGACCCAGTACTTC.

The V call is TRBV7-2, the J call TRBJ1-2, with D unresolved. The V end was cut by 2 bases, the J end by 4 bases, with 8 bases between. Germline V gene lookup returns CDR1 SGHTA and CDR2 FQGNSA. The CDR3 has 13 residues. This chain's CDR3 is CASSLLGSYGYTF. As DNA, the CDR3 is TGTGCCAGCAGCTTACTGGGGTCCTATGGCTACACCTTC.

This chain links TRBV27 with TRBJ2-7; D might be TRBD1 (5 bases). Trimming removed 6 bases at V and 0 bases at J, with 18 bases between. The germline V gene encodes CDR1 MNHEY and CDR2 SMNVEV (reference sequence). The CDR3 runs 16 residues. The CDR3 coding sequence is TGTGCCAGCAGAAATCAAGGGGCCCTACCCTCCTACGAGCAGTACTTC. It encodes CASRNQGALPSYEQYF.

V usage is TRBV5-1 and J usage is TRBJ1-6, with no clear D. This CDR3 comprises 15 residues. V was cut by 4 bases and J by 10 bases, with 18 bases left in between. Germline values: CDR1 SGHRS, CDR2 YFSETQ. DNA of the CDR3: TGCGCCAGCAGCGCACGATCGTCTCCTGAGTCACCCCTCCACTTT. This gives the protein CASSARSSPESPLHF.

V usage is TRBV5-1 and J usage is TRBJ2-3; D gene unclear. This CDR3 spans 12 amino acids. Germline V gene data show CDR1 as SGHRS and CDR2 as YFSETQ. V gave up 4 bases and J gave up 6 bases, with 9 bases separating them. The CDR3 spells CASSPAADTQYF. The DNA for the CDR3 is TGCGCCAGCAGCCCGGCGGCGGATACGCAGTATTTT.